What follows describes a single T cell receptor beta chain. A much larger clone is a single base away; this may be a read error. This entry is derived from a study of read filtering for tumor transcriptome and immune sequencing. This library used roughly 370 ng RNA and molecular barcoded adaptors spanning alpha/delta and beta/gamma chains. One entry per CDR3 protein results from TCRdb running MiXCR on the reads. This sample carries a few hundred distinct CDR3 sequences, around 72% of them seen once, and the ten largest clones take under 55%. Germline CDR1 and CDR2: MDHEN and SYDVKM. V lost 5 bases to trimming and J lost 3 bases; unmatched junction nucleotides: 3. The CDR3 covers 13 residues. Sampling of bone marrow took place during active disease in every patient.

Sequencing was done on a sample of a population of CD138-negative cells sorted from bone marrow. The chain links TRBV28 to TRBJ2-5, with 7 bases matching TRBD2. This TCR came from a donor aged 40 or older with multiple myeloma. This table probably holds off-target reads from a library built for another chain. The CDR3 DNA reads as TGTGCCAGCAGTGGGCTAGCGGAAGAGACCCAGTACTTC. Amino acid sequence: CASSGLAEETQYF.